The next 5 T cell receptor beta chains were all read from a single sample in a study of shared clonotypes between healthy human individuals. The method was immunoSEQ multiplex PCR; TCRdb's version includes in-frame clones alone and lacks a portion of them. Altogether about 700,000 clones are present, around 72% being singletons, with the ten largest covering over 1.5%. Sequencing was performed on memory CD4+ T cells sorted from blood. Subset noted: CD45RA-negative fraction. The receptors were gathered from a woman in her thirties in good health.

The V call is TRBV28, the J call TRBJ2-3, with TRBD1 as a possible D gene (6 bases). The V and J ends lost 7 bases and 6 bases respectively, with 11 bases between them. Per the germline V gene, CDR1 is MDHEN and CDR2 is SYDVKM. This CDR3 is built from 12 residues. For the CDR3, the DNA is TGTGCCAGCACCGCCGACAGGGATACGCAGTATTTT. Residues: CASTADRDTQYF.

J is TRBJ2-7 and V is TRBV6-6; TRBD2 matches at 9 bases. The ends lost 6 bases at V and 6 bases at J; junction bases unmatched: 6. The CDR3 consists of 13 residues. Germline V gene lookup returns CDR1 MNHNY and CDR2 SVGAGI (reference sequence). CDR3 DNA: TGTGCCAGCAGACCCGGGACTAGCCTCGAGCAGTACTTC. The encoded protein is CASRPGTSLEQYF.

This chain joins TRBV7-3 and TRBJ2-1; possibly TRBD2 for D (5 bases). Germline V gene data show CDR1 as SGHTA and CDR2 as FQGTGA. The CDR3 has 17 residues. The V end lost 5 bases, the J end lost 4 bases, and 21 bases lay between the germline ends. CDR3 loop: CASSPPSMRATYNEQFF. The CDR3 nucleotides are TGTGCCAGCAGCCCACCCTCTATGAGGGCCACTTACAATGAGCAGTTCTTC. Combining the CDR3 with reference TRBV7-3 and TRBJ2-1 gives the whole variable domain GAGVSQTPSNKVTEKGKYVELRCDPISGHTALYWYRQSLGQGPEFLIYFQGTGAADDSGLPNDRFFAVRPEGSVSTLKIQRTERGDSAVYLCASSPPSMRATYNEQFFGPGTRLTVL.

On this clone: Other nucleotide sequences from this sample produce the same CDR3. The chain carries TRBV2 and TRBJ2-1; maybe TRBD2 (6 bases). The CDR3 length is 14 residues. Between the trimmed V and J ends, which lost 6 bases and 1 base, there was a span of 10 bases. The germline V gene has CDR1 SNHLY and CDR2 FYNNEI. The CDR3 loop reads CASSRLVSYNEQFF. The CDR3 DNA reads as TGTGCCAGCAGCCGACTAGTTTCCTACAATGAGCAGTTCTTC.

This clone was counted many times. This sequence joins TRBV2 and TRBJ1-4; 10 bases are shared with TRBD1. The CDR3 consists of 15 residues. Germline CDR1 SNHLY, CDR2 FYNNEI. V shed 8 bases, J shed 7 bases, and the junction held 10 bases outside the gene matches. Here the CDR3 reads CASGKDRGLVEKLFF. In DNA form, the CDR3 reads TGTGCCAGCGGGAAAGACAGGGGGCTGGTTGAAAAACTGTTTTTT.